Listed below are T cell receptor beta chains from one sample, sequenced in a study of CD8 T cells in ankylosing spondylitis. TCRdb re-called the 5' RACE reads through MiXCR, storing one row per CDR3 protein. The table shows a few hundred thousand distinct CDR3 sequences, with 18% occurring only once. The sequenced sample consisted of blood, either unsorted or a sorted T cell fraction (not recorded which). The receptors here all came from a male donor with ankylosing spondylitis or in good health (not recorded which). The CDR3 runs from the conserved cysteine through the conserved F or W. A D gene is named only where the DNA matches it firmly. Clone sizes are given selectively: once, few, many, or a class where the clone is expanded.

DNA: TGTGCCAGCAGCACCGGACAGGGCAACAATGAGCAGTTCTTC
CDR3: CASSTGQGNNEQFF
J: TRBJ2-1
D: TRBD1
V: TRBV5-5
size: NA

DNA: TGTGCCAGCAGCGTAGATCTCCCCGGGGAGCAGTTCTTC
CDR3: CASSVDLPGEQFF
J: TRBJ2-1
D: NA
V: TRBV9
size: NA

DNA: TGTGCCAGCAGCGGGACCGAGAATGAAAAACTGTTTTTT
CDR3: CASSGTENEKLFF
J: TRBJ1-4
D: NA
V: TRBV6-1
size: few

DNA: TGTGCCAGCAGCCCCCTGAGGGGACTAGCGGGAGGGAAGAATGAGCAGTTCTTC
CDR3: CASSPLRGLAGGKNEQFF
J: TRBJ2-1
D: TRBD2
V: TRBV3-1
size: many

DNA: TGTGCCAGCAGCGTAAGTTCGGGGGGGGTATACAATGAGCAGTTCTTC
CDR3: CASSVSSGGVYNEQFF
J: TRBJ2-1
D: TRBD2
V: TRBV9
size: NA

DNA: TGTGCCAGCAGTGAACCCAGCGGGAGGGCGTACAATGAGCAGTTCTTC
CDR3: CASSEPSGRAYNEQFF
J: TRBJ2-1
D: TRBD2
V: TRBV2
size: NA

DNA: TGTGCCAGCAGTTTGAGGGTTATGGCCGGGGAGCTGTTTTTT
CDR3: CASSLRVMAGELFF
J: TRBJ2-2
D: NA
V: TRBV12-3/TRBV12-4
size: NA

DNA: TGTGCCAGCGGCGATGGGGGACAGGGGGCGCTGGGGACTGAAGCTTTCTTT
CDR3: CASGDGGQGALGTEAFF
J: TRBJ1-1
D: TRBD1
V: TRBV7-9
size: many

DNA: TGCAGTGCCATCCCTCCAGATAGCAATCAGCCCCAGCATTTT
CDR3: CSAIPPDSNQPQHF
J: TRBJ1-5
D: NA
V: TRBV20-1
size: NA

DNA: TGTGCCAGCAGCTTTATGGCTAGCGGCACAGATACGCAGTATTTT
CDR3: CASSFMASGTDTQYF
J: TRBJ2-3
D: NA
V: TRBV11-2
size: NA

DNA: TGTGCCAGCAGTTTATCTCGGGGAAACACTGAAGCTTTCTTT
CDR3: CASSLSRGNTEAFF
J: TRBJ1-1
D: NA
V: TRBV27
size: few

DNA: TGTGCCAGCAGTCCTCTAGGAGGCACAGATACGCAGTATTTT
CDR3: CASSPLGGTDTQYF
J: TRBJ2-3
D: NA
V: TRBV25-1
size: many

DNA: TGTGCCAGCAGTGTAAGTCAGGTCGTTTCTCCTAACTATGGCTACACCTTC
CDR3: CASSVSQVVSPNYGYTF
J: TRBJ1-2
D: NA
V: TRBV25-1
size: NA

DNA: TGCAGCGTTGTTGGGGGCCCTGGCTACACCTTC
CDR3: CSVVGGPGYTF
J: TRBJ1-2
D: NA
V: TRBV29-1
size: few

DNA: TGCGCCAGCAGCCAAGTACTAAGGACAGGCTACGAGCAGTACTTC
CDR3: CASSQVLRTGYEQYF
J: TRBJ2-7
D: TRBD1
V: TRBV4-3
size: NA